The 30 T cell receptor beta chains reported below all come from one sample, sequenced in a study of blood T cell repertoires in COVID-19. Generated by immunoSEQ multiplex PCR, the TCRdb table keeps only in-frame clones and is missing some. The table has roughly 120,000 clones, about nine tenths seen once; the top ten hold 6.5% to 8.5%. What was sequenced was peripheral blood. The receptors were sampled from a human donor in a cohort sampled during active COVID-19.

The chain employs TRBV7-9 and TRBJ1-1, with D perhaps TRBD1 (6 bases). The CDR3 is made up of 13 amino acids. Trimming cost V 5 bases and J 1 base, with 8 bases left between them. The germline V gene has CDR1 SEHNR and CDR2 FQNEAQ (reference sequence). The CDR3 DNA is TGTGCCAGCAGCCCGACAGGGAACACTGAAGCTTTCTTT. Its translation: CASSPTGNTEAFF. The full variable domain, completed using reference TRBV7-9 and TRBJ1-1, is DTGVSQNPRHKITKRGQNVTFRCDPISEHNRLYWYRQTLGQGPEFLTYFQNEAQLEKSRLLSDRFSAERPKGSFSTLEIQRTEQGDSAMYLCASSPTGNTEAFFGQGTRLTVV.

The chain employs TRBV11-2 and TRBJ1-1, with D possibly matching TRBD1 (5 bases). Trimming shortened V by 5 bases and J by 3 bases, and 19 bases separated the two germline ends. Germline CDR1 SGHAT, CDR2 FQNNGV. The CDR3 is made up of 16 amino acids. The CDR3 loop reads CASSPRHPQGYTEAFF. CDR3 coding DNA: TGTGCCAGCAGCCCCCGCCACCCTCAGGGATACACTGAAGCTTTCTTT. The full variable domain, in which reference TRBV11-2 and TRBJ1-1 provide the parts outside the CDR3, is EAGVAQSPRYKIIEKRQSVAFWCNPISGHATLYWYQQILGQGPKLLIQFQNNGVVDDSQLPKDRFSAERLKGVDSTLKIQPAKLEDSAVYLCASSPRHPQGYTEAFFGQGTRLTVV.

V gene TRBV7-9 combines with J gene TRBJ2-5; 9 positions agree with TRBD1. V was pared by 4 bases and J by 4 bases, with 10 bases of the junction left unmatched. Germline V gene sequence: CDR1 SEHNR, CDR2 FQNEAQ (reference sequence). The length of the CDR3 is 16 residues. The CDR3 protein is CASSSRDREFRETQYF. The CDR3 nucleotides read TGTGCCAGCAGCTCTCGGGACAGGGAGTTTAGAGAGACCCAGTACTTC.

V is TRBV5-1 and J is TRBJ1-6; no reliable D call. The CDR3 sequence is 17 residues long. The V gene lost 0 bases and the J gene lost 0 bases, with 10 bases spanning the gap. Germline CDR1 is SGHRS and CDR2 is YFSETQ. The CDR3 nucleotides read TGCGCCAGCAGCTTGGCCGGAGGGAGCTCCTATAATTCACCCCTCCACTTT. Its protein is CASSLAGGSSYNSPLHF.

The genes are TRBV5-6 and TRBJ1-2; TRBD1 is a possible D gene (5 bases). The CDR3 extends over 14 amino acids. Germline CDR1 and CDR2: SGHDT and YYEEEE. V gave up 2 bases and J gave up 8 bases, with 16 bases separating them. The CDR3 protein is CASSFGGAARGYTF. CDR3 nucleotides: TGTGCCAGCAGCTTCGGAGGGGCCGCGAGGGGCTACACCTTC.

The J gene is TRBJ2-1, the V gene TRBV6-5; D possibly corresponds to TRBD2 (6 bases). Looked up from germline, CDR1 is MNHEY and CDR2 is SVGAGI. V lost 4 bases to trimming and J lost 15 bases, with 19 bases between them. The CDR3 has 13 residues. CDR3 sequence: CASSFLLTGDPFF. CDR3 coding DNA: TGTGCCAGCAGTTTTCTCCTTACGGGAGACCCGTTCTTC.

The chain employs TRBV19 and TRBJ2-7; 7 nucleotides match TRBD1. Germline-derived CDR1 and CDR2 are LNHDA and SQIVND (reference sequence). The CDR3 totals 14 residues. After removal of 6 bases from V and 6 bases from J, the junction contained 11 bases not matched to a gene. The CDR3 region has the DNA TGTGCCAGTAGGGGACAGTATTCGGACCTCGAGCAGTACTTC. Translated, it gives CASRGQYSDLEQYF. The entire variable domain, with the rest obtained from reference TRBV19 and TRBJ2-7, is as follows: DGGITQSPKYLFRKEGQNVTLSCEQNLNHDAMYWYRQDPGQGLRLIYYSQIVNDFQKGDIAEGYSVSREKKESFPLTVTSAQKNPTAFYLCASRGQYSDLEQYFGPGTRLTVT.

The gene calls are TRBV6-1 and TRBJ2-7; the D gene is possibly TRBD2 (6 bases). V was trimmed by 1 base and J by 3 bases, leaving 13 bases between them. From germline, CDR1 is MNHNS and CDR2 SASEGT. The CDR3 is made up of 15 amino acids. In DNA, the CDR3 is TGTGCCAGCAGTGAAGGGTTAGCGGTTATCTACGAGCAGTACTTC. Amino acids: CASSEGLAVIYEQYF.

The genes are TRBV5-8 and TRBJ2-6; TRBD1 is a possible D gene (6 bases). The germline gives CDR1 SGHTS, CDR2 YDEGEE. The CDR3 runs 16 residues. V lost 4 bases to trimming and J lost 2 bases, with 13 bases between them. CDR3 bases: TGTGCCAGCAGCATCTCAGGGGATACTGGGGCCAACGTCCTGACTTTC. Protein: CASSISGDTGANVLTF. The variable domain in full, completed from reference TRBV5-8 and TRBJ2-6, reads EAGVTQSPTHLIKTRGQQATLRCSPISGHTSVYWYQQALGLGLQFLLWYDEGEERNRGNFPPRFSGRQFPNYSSELNVNALELEDSALYLCASSISGDTGANVLTFGAGSRLTVL.

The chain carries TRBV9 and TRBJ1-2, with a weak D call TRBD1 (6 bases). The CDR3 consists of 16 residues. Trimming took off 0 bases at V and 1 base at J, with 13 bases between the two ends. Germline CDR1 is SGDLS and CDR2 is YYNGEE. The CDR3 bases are TGTGCCAGCAGCGTAGGTAAGGGGGTGCATAACTATGGCTACACCTTC. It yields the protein CASSVGKGVHNYGYTF.

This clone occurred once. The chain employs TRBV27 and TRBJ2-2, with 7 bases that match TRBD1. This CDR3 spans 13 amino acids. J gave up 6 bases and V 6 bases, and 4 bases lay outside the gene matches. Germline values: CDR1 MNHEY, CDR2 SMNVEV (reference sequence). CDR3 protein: CASRDRRPGELFF. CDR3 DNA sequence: TGTGCCAGCAGGGACAGGCGTCCCGGGGAGCTGTTTTTT.

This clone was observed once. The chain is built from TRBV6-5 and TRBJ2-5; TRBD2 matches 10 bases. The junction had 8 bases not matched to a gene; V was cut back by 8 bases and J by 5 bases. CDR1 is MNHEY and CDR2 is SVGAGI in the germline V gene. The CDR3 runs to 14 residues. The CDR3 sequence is CASESGGASETQYF. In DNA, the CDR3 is TGTGCCAGCGAAAGCGGGGGGGCTTCGGAGACCCAGTACTTC.

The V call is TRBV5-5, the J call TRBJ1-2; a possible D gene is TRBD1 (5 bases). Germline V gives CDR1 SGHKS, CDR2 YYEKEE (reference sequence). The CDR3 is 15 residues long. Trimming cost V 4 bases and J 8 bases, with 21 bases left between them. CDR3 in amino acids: CASSPRGGEGGGYTF. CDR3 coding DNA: TGTGCCAGCAGCCCCCGGGGAGGGGAAGGAGGAGGCTACACCTTC.

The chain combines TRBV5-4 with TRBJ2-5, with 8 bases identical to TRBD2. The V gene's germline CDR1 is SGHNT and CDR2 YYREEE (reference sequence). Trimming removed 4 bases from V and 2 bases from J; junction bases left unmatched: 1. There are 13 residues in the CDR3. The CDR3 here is CASSPGGQETQYF. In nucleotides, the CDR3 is TGTGCCAGCAGCCCGGGGGGGCAAGAGACCCAGTACTTC.

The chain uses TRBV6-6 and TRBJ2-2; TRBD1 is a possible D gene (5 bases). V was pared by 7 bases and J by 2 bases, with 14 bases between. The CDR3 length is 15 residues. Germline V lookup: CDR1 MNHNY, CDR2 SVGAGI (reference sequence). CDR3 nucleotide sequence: TGTGCCAGCACTCGTACCGACAGTAACACCGGGGAGCTGTTTTTT. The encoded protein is CASTRTDSNTGELFF.

CDR3 DNA sequence: TGTGCCAGCAGCCAAGAGGACAGGGCCGGTGGCTACACCTTC. Its translation is CASSQEDRAGGYTF. V and J are TRBV3-1 (or the pseudogene TRBV3-2) and TRBJ1-2, with TRBD1 identical over 8 bases. This CDR3 region has 14 residues. Trimming took 0 bases from V and 7 from J; bases not matched to a gene: 4. Looked up from germline, CDR1 is LGHDT and CDR2 is YNNKEL (reference sequence).

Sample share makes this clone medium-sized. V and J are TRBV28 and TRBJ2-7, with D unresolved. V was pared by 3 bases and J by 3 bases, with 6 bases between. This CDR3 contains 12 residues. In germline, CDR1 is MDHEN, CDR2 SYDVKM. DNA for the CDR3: TGTGCCAGCAGTTTCTCCGTCTACGAGCAGTACTTC. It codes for CASSFSVYEQYF.

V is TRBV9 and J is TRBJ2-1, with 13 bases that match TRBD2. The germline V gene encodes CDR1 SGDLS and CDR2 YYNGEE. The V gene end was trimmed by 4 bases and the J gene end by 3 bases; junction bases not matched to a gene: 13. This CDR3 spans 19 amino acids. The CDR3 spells CASSLQARTSGGFYNEQFF. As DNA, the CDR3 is TGTGCCAGCAGCCTTCAAGCCCGGACTAGCGGGGGCTTCTACAATGAGCAGTTCTTC.

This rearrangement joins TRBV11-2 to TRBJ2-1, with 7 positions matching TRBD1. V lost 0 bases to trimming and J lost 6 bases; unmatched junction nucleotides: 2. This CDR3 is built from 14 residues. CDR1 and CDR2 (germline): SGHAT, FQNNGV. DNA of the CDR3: TGTGCCAGCAGCTTAGATAGGGGGCGCAATGAGCAGTTCTTC. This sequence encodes CASSLDRGRNEQFF.

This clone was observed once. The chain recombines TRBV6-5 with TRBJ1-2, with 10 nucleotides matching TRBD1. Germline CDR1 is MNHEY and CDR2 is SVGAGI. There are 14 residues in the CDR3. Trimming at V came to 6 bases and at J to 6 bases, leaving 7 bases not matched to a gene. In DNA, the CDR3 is TGTGCCAGCAGGGCGCTAGGGACAGGGGATGGCTACACCTTC. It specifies CASRALGTGDGYTF.

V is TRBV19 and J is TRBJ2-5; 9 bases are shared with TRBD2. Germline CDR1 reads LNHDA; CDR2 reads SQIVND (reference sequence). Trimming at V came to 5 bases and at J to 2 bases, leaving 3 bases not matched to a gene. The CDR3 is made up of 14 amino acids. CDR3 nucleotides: TGTGCCAGTAGTGCGAGCGGGAGGCAAGAGACCCAGTACTTC. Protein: CASSASGRQETQYF.

The CDR3 reads CASSLGLARSYEQYF. In DNA form, the CDR3 reads TGTGCCAGTAGCCTCGGACTAGCGAGATCCTACGAGCAGTACTTC. This sequence joins TRBV19 and TRBJ2-7; 9 positions match TRBD2. J was trimmed by 1 base and V by 6 bases; bases with no gene match: 7. This CDR3 is 15 amino acids long. Germline lookup yields CDR1 LNHDA and CDR2 SQIVND (reference sequence).

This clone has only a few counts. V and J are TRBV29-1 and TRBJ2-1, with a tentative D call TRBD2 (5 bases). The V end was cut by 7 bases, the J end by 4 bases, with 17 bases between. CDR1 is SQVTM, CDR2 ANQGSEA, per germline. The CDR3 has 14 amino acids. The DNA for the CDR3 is TGCAGCGCCGGACTCCACGAGGTTTACAATGAGCAGTTCTTC. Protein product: CSAGLHEVYNEQFF.

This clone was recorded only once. The CDR3 DNA follows: TGTGCCAGCAGCTCACGGCTCACAGGCCTGCACCTCGATGGCTACACCTTC. Protein: CASSSRLTGLHLDGYTF. This rearrangement joins TRBV5-5 to TRBJ1-2; tentatively, D is TRBD1 (5 bases). The CDR3 consists of 17 residues. The V end lost 3 bases, the J end lost 6 bases, and 24 bases lay between the germline ends. Germline V gene sequence: CDR1 SGHKS, CDR2 YYEKEE (reference sequence).

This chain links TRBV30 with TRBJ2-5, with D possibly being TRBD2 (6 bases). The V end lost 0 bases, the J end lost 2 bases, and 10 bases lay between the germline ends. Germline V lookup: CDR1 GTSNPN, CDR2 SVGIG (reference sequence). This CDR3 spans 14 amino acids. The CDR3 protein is CAWSVGGSQETQYF. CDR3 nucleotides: TGTGCCTGGAGTGTCGGGGGTTCACAAGAGACCCAGTACTTC.

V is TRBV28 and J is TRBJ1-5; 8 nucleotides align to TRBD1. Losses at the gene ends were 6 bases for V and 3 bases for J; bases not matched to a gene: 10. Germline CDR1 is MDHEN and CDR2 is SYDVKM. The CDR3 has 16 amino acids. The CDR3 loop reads CASRTLGQGPNQPQHF. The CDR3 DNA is TGTGCCAGCAGGACTCTCGGACAGGGACCCAATCAGCCCCAGCATTTT.

CDR3 residues: CASSTGPNSPLHF. CDR3 nucleotides: TGTGCCAGCAGCACAGGGCCGAATTCACCCCTCCACTTT. The chain joins TRBV9 to TRBJ1-6; TRBD1 might be the D (6 bases). The length of the CDR3 is 13 residues. Per germline, CDR1 SGDLS and CDR2 YYNGEE. V was pared by 4 bases and J by 7 bases, with 9 bases between.

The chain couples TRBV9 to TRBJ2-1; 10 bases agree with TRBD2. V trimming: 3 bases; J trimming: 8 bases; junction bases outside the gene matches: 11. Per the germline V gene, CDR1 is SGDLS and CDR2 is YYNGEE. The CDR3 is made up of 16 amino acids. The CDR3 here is CASSATSGEGLDEQFF. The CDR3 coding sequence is TGTGCCAGCAGCGCAACTAGCGGGGAAGGCCTGGATGAGCAGTTCTTC.

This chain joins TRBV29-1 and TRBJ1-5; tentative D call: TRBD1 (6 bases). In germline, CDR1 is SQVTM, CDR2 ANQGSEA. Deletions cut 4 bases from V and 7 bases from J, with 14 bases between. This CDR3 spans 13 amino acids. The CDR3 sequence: CSVVDSSQQPQHF. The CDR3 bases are TGCAGCGTTGTGGACAGCTCTCAACAGCCCCAGCATTTT.

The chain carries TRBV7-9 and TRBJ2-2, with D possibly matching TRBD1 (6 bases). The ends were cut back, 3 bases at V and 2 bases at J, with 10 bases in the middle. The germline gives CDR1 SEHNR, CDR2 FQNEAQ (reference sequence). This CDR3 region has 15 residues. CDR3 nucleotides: TGTGCCAGCAGCTTTAGGACAGATAACACCGGGGAGCTGTTTTTT. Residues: CASSFRTDNTGELFF.